This T cell receptor (beta chain) was sequenced for a study of beta chain features in type 1 diabetes (dated by TCRdb to the late 2010s). About the study as a whole: Mean age, gender distribution, total cell number and subset yield were not different between patients and healthy donors. A total of about 110 million sorted cells were examined across all samples, and the number of cells per subset was strongly correlated with RNA yield. Whereas all 30 or so donors provided naive and central memory subsets, regulatory and stem cell-like memory subsets were isolated from just 8 patients and about 8 healthy donors. The study compared TCRB repertoires of sorted circulating CD4+ T cell subsets between recently diagnosed type 1 diabetes patients and matched healthy donors.

Germline trimming amounts to 6 bases on V and 2 bases on J, with 5 as the count of junction bases outside the gene matches. From its cysteine to its phenylalanine, the CDR3 spans 14 amino acids. Just the 42-base CDR3 DNA is kept, in frame starting at base 1. Looking up the germline V gene yields CDR1 SGHTA and CDR2 FQGNSA. The entire isolated RNA was reverse transcribed using the High Capacity cDNA Reverse Transcription Kit, and thus expressed TCRB transcripts were sequenced. Deep immunoSEQ sequencing was applied to naive, central memory and regulatory T cell samples, giving an average of roughly 3.5 million total reads per sample. Sorted cells were lysed in RLT buffer and RNA was extracted with DNase-treated RNeasy Micro or Mini kits, depending on cell number. Each cell subset was processed separately to prevent cross-contamination, with patient and healthy donor samples processed together. TCRB sequences were amplified from cDNA with the immunoSEQ multiplex PCR, producing 87-bp fragments spanning the CDR3 region. Amplicons were sequenced on the Illumina HiSeq platform. The study's processing was this. Synthetic template baselines were used to correct PCR bias computationally, reads within Hamming distance 2 were collapsed, and singletons that could not be merged were discarded. Reads were aligned to IMGT to assign V, D and J genes, CDR3 length, and insertions or deletions at six rearrangement sites. Within each subset, clonotype counts were normalized to the number of sorted cells before true diversity and Gini coefficients were calculated with the tcR R package. The overlap coefficient, calculated on TCRB nucleotide sequences, was used to measure repertoire sharing. Out-of-frame TCRB sequences from naive cells were analyzed as a proxy for the pre-selection repertoire. TCRdb mirrors the immuneACCESS table, restricted to in-frame sequences. Some clones are absent from its copies; in checked studies, under half trace to an unresolved V gene, and the reason for the others is unknown. V and J calls and clone size are given by that table; D and trimming were obtained from the DNA. The sample contains around 430,000 clones, about 32% of them found a single time. The ten largest make up almost 0.065% of the sample.

Each donor gave one peripheral blood draw, about 100 mL on average, collected into heparinised tubes. A BD FACSAria II and a panel including CD45RO, CCR7, CD25, CD127, CD95 and CD27 were used to sort naive, central memory, regulatory and stem cell-like memory CD4+ T cells. Purity was above 95% for every sorted population. PBMCs were separated immediately by Lymphoprep density gradient centrifugation and were stained directly, without being cultured. So that batch effects would be minimized, each experiment stained and sorted samples in pairs, pairing one healthy donor with one patient. Overall study results and their limits: PCR might favor shorter templates, but patient and control samples were amplified and corrected together, so any skew would affect both groups equally. Because small numbers of individuals were included in the HLA sub-analyses, any influence of HLA type on TCRB rearrangement was left unresolved. Naive, central memory and regulatory TCRB repertoires appeared more similar among patients than among healthy donors. Patients with type 1 diabetes made fewer insertions and deleted more nucleotides at VDJ recombination sites, implying thymic rearrangement abnormalities. Because cDNA was sequenced instead of genomic DNA, activated cells with high expression could be over-represented, although the groups did not differ in activation or CD3 levels. Type 1 diabetes patients showed a moderate but significant shortening of TCRB CDR3 length in all four CD4+ subsets.

As for this clone: The antigen it binds to is not known. Nothing much larger sits one base from this clone, and base qualities are not available.

This TCR came from a man aged 18 to 29 in good health. The V and J genes are TRBV7-2 and TRBJ2-3, with 7 junctional bases fitting TRBD2. The material sequenced was naive CD4+ T cells from blood. What the cell subset or site label conveys for this sample: true naive CD4+ T cells. CDR3 sequence: CASRYGTNTDTQYF. The nucleotide sequence reads TGTGCCAGCAGATACGGGACTAACACAGATACGCAGTATTTT.